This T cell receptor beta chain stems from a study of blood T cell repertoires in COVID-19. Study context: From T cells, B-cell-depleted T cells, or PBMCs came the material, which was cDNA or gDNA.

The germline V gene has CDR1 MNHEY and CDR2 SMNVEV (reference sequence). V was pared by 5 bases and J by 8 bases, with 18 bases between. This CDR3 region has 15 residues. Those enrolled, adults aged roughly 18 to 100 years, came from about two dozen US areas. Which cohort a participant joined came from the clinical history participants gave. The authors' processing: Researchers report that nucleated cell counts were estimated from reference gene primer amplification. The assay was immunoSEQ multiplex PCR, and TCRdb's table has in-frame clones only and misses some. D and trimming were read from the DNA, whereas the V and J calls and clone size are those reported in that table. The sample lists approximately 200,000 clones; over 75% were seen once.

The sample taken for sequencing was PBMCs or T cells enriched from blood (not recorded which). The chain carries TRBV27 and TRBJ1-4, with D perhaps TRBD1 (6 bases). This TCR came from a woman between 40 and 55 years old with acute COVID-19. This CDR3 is CASSPRTAKGEKLFF. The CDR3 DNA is TGTGCCAGCAGTCCCCGGACAGCTAAAGGGGAAAAACTGTTTTTT.